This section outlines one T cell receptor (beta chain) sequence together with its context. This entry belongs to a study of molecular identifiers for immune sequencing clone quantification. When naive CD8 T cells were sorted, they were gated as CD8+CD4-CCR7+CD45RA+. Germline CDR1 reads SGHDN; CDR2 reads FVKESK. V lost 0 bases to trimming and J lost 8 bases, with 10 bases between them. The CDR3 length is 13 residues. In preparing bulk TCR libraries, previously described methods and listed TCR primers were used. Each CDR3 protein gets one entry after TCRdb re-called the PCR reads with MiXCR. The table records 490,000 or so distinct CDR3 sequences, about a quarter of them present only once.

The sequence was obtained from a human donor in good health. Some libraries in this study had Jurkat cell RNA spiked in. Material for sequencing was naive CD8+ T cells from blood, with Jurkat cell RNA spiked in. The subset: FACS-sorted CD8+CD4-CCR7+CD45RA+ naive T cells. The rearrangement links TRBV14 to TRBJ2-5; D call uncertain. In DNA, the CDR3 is TGTGCCAGCAGCCAAGAACGAAGTCATACCCAGTACTTC. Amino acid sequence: CASSQERSHTQYF.